This entry features one TCR beta chain sequence. Its cognate antigen is unknown. This record comes from a study of blood T cells in healthy people across ages. Findings and caveats of the study: More naive CD4+ cells and higher diversity were found in long-lived than in aged donors.

Drawing of peripheral blood yielded ten milliliters from each donor. PBMCs numbering at least 6 million were isolated per sample. Germline CDR1 is MDHEN and CDR2 is SYDVKM. V was clipped by 3 bases and J by 2 bases, with 5 bases between them. The CDR3 runs 12 residues. The authors ran a second PCR of about 7 to 11 cycles using a sample-barcoded 5' primer and a J-beta primer mix. One entry per CDR3 protein, called by TCRdb with MiXCR from the 5' RACE reads. The sample shows about 2 million distinct CDR3 sequences, just under 50% of them seen only once. The TCR originated in a middle-aged woman in good health. The chain recombines TRBV28 with TRBJ2-7; D is undetermined. The sample consisted of blood. The CDR3 region is CASSFSAYEQYF. The CDR3, as DNA: TGTGCCAGCAGTTTCTCCGCCTACGAGCAGTACTTC.